This TCR beta chain was sequenced for a study of CXCR3-negative and CXCR3-positive naive CD8 T cells. Broader study findings: For memory CD8+ cells diversity was much lower, but both naive subsets had comparably high diversity. TRB CDR3s were more hydrophobic in CXCR3-positive than in CXCR3-negative naive cells.

Germline assignment: CDR1 SNHLY and CDR2 FYNNEI. The CDR3 contains 12 residues. Libraries of TRB cDNA were made by 5' RACE and carried UMIs. TCRdb re-called the 5' RACE reads and gives one entry per CDR3 protein, without DNA. This repertoire includes 130,000 to 150,000 distinct CDR3 sequences. Comment on this clonotype: The antigen remains undetermined.

The source material was naive CXCR3+ CD8+ T cells from blood. Subset denoted: CD45RO-CCR7+CD27+CD95- naive CD8+ T cells expressing CXCR3 (TNR3+). The rearrangement uses TRBV2 and TRBJ2-7. This TCR was sampled from a human donor in good health. Some clones in this sample may be carry-over from other donors' samples. CDR3 sequence reads: CASSLGRLEQYF.